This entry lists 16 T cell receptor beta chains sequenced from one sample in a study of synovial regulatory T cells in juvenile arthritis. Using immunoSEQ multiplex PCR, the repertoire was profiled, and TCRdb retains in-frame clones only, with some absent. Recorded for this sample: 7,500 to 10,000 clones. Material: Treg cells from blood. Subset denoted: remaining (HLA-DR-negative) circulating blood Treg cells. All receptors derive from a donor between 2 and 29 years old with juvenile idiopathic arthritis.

CDR3 loop: CASRRRYEQYF. The gene calls are TRBV2 and TRBJ2-7; the TRBD2 assignment by TCRdb is unverifiable without DNA. Germline V lookup: CDR1 SNHLY, CDR2 FYNNEI. This CDR3 has 11 amino acids. Only the protein is on record.

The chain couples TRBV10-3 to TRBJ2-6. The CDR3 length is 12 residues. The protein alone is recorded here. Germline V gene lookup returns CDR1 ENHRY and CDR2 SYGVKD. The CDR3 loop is CAIRTGANVLTF.

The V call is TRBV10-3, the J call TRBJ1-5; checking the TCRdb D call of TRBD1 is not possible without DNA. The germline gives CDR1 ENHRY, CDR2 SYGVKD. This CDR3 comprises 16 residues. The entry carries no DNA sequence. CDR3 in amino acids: CAISESETGSNQPQHF.

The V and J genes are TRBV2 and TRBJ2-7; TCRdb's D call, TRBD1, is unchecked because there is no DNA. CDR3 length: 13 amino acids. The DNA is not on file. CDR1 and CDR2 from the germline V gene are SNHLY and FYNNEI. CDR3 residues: CASRDTSGYEQYF.

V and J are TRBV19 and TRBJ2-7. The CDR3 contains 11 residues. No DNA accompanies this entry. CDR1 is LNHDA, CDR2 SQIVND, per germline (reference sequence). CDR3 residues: CASGISYEQYF.

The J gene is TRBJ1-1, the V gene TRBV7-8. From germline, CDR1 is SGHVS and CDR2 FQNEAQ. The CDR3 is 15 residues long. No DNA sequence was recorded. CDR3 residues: CASSLVAGYNTEAFF.

The chain's CDR3 is CASSIIPGGGQPQHF. The chain couples TRBV19 to TRBJ1-5; TCRdb picks TRBD1, but there is no DNA to check that call. Germline loops: CDR1 LNHDA, CDR2 SQIVND (reference sequence). CDR3 length: 15 amino acids. The protein alone is recorded here.

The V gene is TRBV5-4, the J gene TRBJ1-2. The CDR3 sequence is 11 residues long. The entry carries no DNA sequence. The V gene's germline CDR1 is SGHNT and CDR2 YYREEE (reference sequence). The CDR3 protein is CASSGNYGYTF. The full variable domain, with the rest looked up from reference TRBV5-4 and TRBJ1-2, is ETGVTQSPTHLIKTRGQQVTLRCSSQSGHNTVSWYQQALGQGPQFIFQYYREEENGRGNFPPRFSGLQFPNYSSELNVNALELDDSALYLCASSGNYGYTFGSGTRLTVV.

The CDR3 loop reads CASSWKPRQGPEQYF. This sequence joins TRBV6-1 and TRBJ2-7; TCRdb's D gene call, TRBD1, goes unchecked for lack of DNA. The V gene's germline CDR1 is MNHNS and CDR2 SASEGT. The CDR3 length is 15 residues. Only the protein sequence is given.

The CDR3 loop reads CASSQIGAGSTDTQYF. J is TRBJ2-3 and V is TRBV4-3. This CDR3 comprises 16 residues. Only the protein sequence is given. The V gene's germline CDR1 is LGHNA and CDR2 YSLEER.

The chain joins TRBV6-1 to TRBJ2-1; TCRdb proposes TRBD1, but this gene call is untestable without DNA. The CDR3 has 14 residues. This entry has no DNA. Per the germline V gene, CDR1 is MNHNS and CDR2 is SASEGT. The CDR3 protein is CASSVQGTGNEQFF.

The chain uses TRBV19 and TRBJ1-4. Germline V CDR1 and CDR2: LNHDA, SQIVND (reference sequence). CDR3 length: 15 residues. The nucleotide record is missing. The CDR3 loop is CASSTHGPADEKLFF.

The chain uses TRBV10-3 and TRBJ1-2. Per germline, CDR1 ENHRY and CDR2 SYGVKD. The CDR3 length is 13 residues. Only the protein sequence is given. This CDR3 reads CAIGRDQGYGYTF.

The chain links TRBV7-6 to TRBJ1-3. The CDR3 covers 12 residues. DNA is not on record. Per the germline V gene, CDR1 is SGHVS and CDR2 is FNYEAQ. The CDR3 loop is CASSLAGNTIYF.

The CDR3 here is CASSLGVGQEKLFF. The V and J genes are TRBV5-6 and TRBJ1-4; TCRdb's D gene call, TRBD1, goes unchecked for lack of DNA. The CDR3 is made up of 14 amino acids. No DNA is recorded. Germline values: CDR1 SGHDT, CDR2 YYEEEE.

CDR3 residues: CASSFSTYSNQPQHF. This chain links TRBV7-2 with TRBJ1-5; TCRdb's D call, TRBD1, is unchecked because there is no DNA. Germline loops: CDR1 SGHTA, CDR2 FQGNSA. The CDR3 sequence is 15 residues long. Only the protein sequence is given.